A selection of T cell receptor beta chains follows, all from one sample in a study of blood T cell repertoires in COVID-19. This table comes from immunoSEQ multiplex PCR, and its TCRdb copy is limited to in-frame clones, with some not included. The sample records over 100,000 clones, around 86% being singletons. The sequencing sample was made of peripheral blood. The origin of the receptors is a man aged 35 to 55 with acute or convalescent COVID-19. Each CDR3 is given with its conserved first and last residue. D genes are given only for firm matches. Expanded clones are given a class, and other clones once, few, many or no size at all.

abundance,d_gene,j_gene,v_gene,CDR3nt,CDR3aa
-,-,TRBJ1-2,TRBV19,TGTGCCAGTAGTATAGACACACGAAACTATGGCTACACCTTC,CASSIDTRNYGYTF
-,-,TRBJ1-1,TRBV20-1,TGCAGTGCCACCCGGGGCACTGAAGCTTTCTTT,CSATRGTEAFF
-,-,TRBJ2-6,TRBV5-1,TGCGCCAGCAGCTTGGGGGGGCTCTCTGGGGCCAACGTCCTGACTTTC,CASSLGGLSGANVLTF
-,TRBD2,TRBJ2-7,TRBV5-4,TGTGCCAGCAGCTTGGTGGCTAGCGGGAGGGATGAGCAGTACTTC,CASSLVASGRDEQYF
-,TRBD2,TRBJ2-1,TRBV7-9,TGTGCCAGCAGCTTTACGGGAGGTATCAATGAGCAGTTCTTC,CASSFTGGINEQFF
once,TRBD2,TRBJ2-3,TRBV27,TGTGCCAGCAGTACACGGGGGGGTCCCACAGATACGCAGTATTTT,CASSTRGGPTDTQYF
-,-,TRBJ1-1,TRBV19,TGTGCCAGTAGTTGGGCAGGGATAAGGACTGAAGCTTTCTTT,CASSWAGIRTEAFF
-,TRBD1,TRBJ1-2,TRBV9,TGTGCCAGCAGCGCCCGGGGACAGGGCGGCTATGGCTACACCTTC,CASSARGQGGYGYTF
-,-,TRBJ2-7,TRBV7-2,TGTGCCAGCAGCTTAGGGGTAGCGGATCCCTACGAGCAGTACTTC,CASSLGVADPYEQYF
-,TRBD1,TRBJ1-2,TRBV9,TGTGCCAGCAGCGTAGCCACAGGGGATGTTGGCTACACCTTC,CASSVATGDVGYTF
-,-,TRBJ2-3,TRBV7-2,TGTGCCAGCAGCTTACCACAGTATACGCAGTATTTT,CASSLPQYTQYF
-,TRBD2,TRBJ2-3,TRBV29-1,TGCAGCGTTGAAAGCGTTAGCGGGATAGGAGATACGCAGTATTTT,CSVESVSGIGDTQYF
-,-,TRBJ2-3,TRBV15,TGTGCCACCAGGGAGACGGTATCCATAGATACGCAGTATTTT,CATRETVSIDTQYF
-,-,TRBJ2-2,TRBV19,TGTGCCAGTAGTATACGGGGGGCCCAAGCGGGCGGGGAGCTGTTTTTT,CASSIRGAQAGGELFF
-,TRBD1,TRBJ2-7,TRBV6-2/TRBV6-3,TGTGCCAGCAGTTCGGGACAGTTCCCCTACGAGCAGTACTTC,CASSSGQFPYEQYF
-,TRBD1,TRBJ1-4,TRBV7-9,TGTGCCAGCAGTCTCAAGGGGGCTCCTAATGAAAAACTGTTTTTT,CASSLKGAPNEKLFF
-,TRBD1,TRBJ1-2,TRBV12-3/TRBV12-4,TGTGCCAGCAGTCGCAGGGGGGACTATGGCTACACCTTC,CASSRRGDYGYTF
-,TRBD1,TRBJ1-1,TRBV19,TGTGCCAGCGGACAGGGTAGGAACACTGAAGCTTTCTTT,CASGQGRNTEAFF
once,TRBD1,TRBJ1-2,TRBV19,TGTGCCAGTAGAGGGACAGAAGCTCCCTATGGCTACACCTTC,CASRGTEAPYGYTF
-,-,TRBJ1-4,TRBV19,TGTGCCAGTAGCAAGTGGGGGGGCAACGAAAAACTGTTTTTT,CASSKWGGNEKLFF
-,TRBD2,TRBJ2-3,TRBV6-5,TGTGCCAGCAGACAAACACTAGCGCATACGCAGTATTTT,CASRQTLAHTQYF
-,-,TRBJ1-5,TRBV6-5,TGTGCCAGCAGACCATTCGGGGATCAGCCCCAGCATTTT,CASRPFGDQPQHF
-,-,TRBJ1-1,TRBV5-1,TGCGCCAGCAGCTTGGCCCGGTCGAACACTGAAGCTTTCTTT,CASSLARSNTEAFF
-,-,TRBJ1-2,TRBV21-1,TGTGCCACCAAGTACAGGTCAGTCCGCCTAAACTATGGCTACACCTTC,CATKYRSVRLNYGYTF
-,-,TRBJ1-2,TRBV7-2,TGTGCCAGCAGCATGGAGCTCGTGCGGGGTTGGTCTGGCTACACCTTC,CASSMELVRGWSGYTF
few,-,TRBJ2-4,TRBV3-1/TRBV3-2,TGTGCCAGCAGCCAAACAGGGATTCAGTACTTC,CASSQTGIQYF
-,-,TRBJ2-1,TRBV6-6,TGTGCCAGCAGTTACTCTGCGGACAGTCCATCTGGGTTCTTC,CASSYSADSPSGFF
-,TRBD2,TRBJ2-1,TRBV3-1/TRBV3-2,TGTGCCAGCAGCAGGACTAGCGGGAACTACAATGAGCAGTTCTTC,CASSRTSGNYNEQFF
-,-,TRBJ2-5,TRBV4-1,TGCGCCAGCAGCCAAGATTCCGGCGGGGCAGAGACCCAGTACTTC,CASSQDSGGAETQYF